This TCR beta chain appears in the sequencing data of a study of T cells in Graves' hyperthyroidism and ophthalmopathy. Across the study: The blood sample was taken at first diagnosis, before treatment began.

RNA transcripts yielded amplified TCR beta CDR3 regions. A first-round RT-PCR of the TCR CDR3 used the HTBI primer set. From the multiplex PCR reads, TCRdb called clonotypes with MiXCR, one entry per CDR3 protein. Among about 640,000 distinct CDR3 sequences listed, less than 25% were seen once. This clonotype was observed at least ten times. Clinical Activity Scores of at least 3, NOSPECS grades of at least 4 and durations under 3 months characterized ophthalmopathy patients. CDR1 and CDR2 from the germline V gene are MDHEN and SYDVKM. J was trimmed by 3 bases and V by 1 base; bases with no gene match: 2. CDR3 length: 15 residues.

The TCR originated in a man aged 25-40 years with Graves' ophthalmopathy. J is TRBJ2-1 and V is TRBV28; the match to TRBD1 covers 8 bases. The sample comprised blood. CDR3 sequence: CASSLFGQGYNEQFF. The CDR3 DNA reads TGTGCCAGCAGTTTATTTGGACAGGGCTACAATGAGCAGTTCTTC.